Below, 17 T cell receptor beta chains from the same sample are listed, as sequenced in a study of regulatory T cells in long-lasting Graves disease. Time point defined: persistent/refractory GD, antithyroid drugs over 5 years with positive TRAb. PBMC RNA served as the TCR library source. HTBI primers from iRepertoire and Arm-PCR of CDR3 regions yielded the TCR beta libraries. TCRdb recomputed calls from the multiplex PCR reads with MiXCR, one row per CDR3 protein. The repertoire consists of a few hundred thousand distinct CDR3 sequences, with 20% to 25% occurring once and the leading ten covering approximately 14%. Sequenced material: peripheral blood mononuclear cells (PBMCs), taken when the disease was refractory, from a patient treated with antithyroid drugs. These receptors were obtained from a female donor with Graves disease.

The rearrangement links TRBV29-1 to TRBJ1-5, with D uncertain. The CDR3 loop spans 15 amino acids. Germline V gives CDR1 SQVTM, CDR2 ANQGSEA. V was trimmed by 5 bases and J by 2 bases, leaving 16 bases between them. CDR3 loop: CSVLIPRMGNQPQHF. As DNA, the CDR3 is TGCAGCGTTCTTATCCCCCGGATGGGCAATCAGCCCCAGCATTTT.

This clonotype was seen only a few times. The V gene is TRBV5-5, the J gene TRBJ2-7, with D unresolved. Germline lookup yields CDR1 SGHKS and CDR2 YYEKEE (reference sequence). The CDR3 is 15 amino acids. V lost 0 bases and J lost 3, with 13 bases in between. CDR3 sequence: CASSLDSPLYYEQYF. In nucleotides, the CDR3 is TGTGCCAGCAGCTTGGATTCGCCCCTTTACTACGAGCAGTACTTC.

The chain combines TRBV4-1 with TRBJ1-1, with D possibly TRBD1 on 5 matching bases. The CDR3 is 15 residues long. Germline V gives CDR1 MGHRA, CDR2 YSYEKL. Trimming removed 3 bases at V and 0 bases at J, with 11 bases between. This CDR3 reads CASSQGRTMNTEAFF. CDR3 in DNA: TGCGCCAGCAGCCAGGGACGGACCATGAACACTGAAGCTTTCTTT.

In its sample, this clonotype was seen a few times. The chain has TRBV19 and TRBJ1-1; D gene uncertain. Trimming removed 3 bases at V and 3 bases at J, with 8 bases between. Looked up from germline, CDR1 is LNHDA and CDR2 is SQIVND (reference sequence). This CDR3 region has 13 residues. The CDR3 DNA sequence: TGTGCCAGTAGTATTGAATCGGACACTGAAGCTTTCTTT. It encodes CASSIESDTEAFF.

This clonotype was counted many times. The V call is TRBV27, the J call TRBJ2-7; the match to TRBD2 covers 16 bases. The CDR3 contains 14 residues. Germline CDR1 reads MNHEY; CDR2 reads SMNVEV (reference sequence). The V and J ends lost 4 bases and 12 bases, in that order; junction bases with no gene match: 6. CDR3 sequence: CASSSGTSGRGRYF. The DNA for the CDR3 is TGTGCCAGCAGTTCTGGGACTAGCGGGAGGGGTCGGTACTTC.

In its sample, this clonotype was seen many times. The V gene is TRBV28, the J gene TRBJ1-3; maybe TRBD1 (5 bases). The CDR3 spans 17 residues. Germline CDR1 and CDR2: MDHEN and SYDVKM. V lost 1 base, J lost 4 bases, and 17 bases lay in between. In DNA form, the CDR3 reads TGTGCCAGCAGTTTATACGGTGTGGCAGGGTCGGGAAACACCATATATTTT. It codes for CASSLYGVAGSGNTIYF.

This clonotype was seen ten or more times. This chain links TRBV6-1 with TRBJ2-7, with 7 nucleotides matching TRBD2. The J segment lost 3 bases and the V segment lost 7 bases, leaving 12 bases of the junction unmatched. The CDR3 is 15 amino acids. Germline assignment: CDR1 MNHNS and CDR2 SASEGT. The CDR3 region has the DNA TGTGCCAGCACCGCGGGAGAAATTGTCTTCTACGAGCAGTACTTC. This encodes CASTAGEIVFYEQYF.

The rearrangement links TRBV12-3 or TRBV12-4 to TRBJ2-2, with 10 bases aligning to TRBD2. J was trimmed by 0 bases and V by 1 base; bases with no gene match: 5. This CDR3 contains 18 residues. The CDR3 loop is CASSLVVAGGSNTGELFF. The CDR3 region has the DNA TGTGCCAGCAGTTTAGTTGTAGCGGGGGGTTCGAACACCGGGGAGCTGTTTTTT.

Concerning this clonotype itself: Germline and junction disagree at one end, which may indicate a read error. The rearrangement links TRBV6-9 to TRBJ2-7; tentatively, D is TRBD2 (6 bases). Per the germline V gene, CDR1 is MNHGY and CDR2 is SVAAGI. The CDR3 runs to 16 residues. The CDR3 bases are TGTGCCAGCAGTAATTCTTTAGCGGAGAATACCTACGAGCAGTACTTC. Translation: CASSNSLAENTYEQYF.

CDR3 protein: CASSFRGNEQYF. CDR3 sequence (DNA): TGTGCCAGCAGCTTCCGGGGAAACGAGCAGTACTTC. This chain joins TRBV7-2 and TRBJ2-7, with a weak D call TRBD2 (5 bases). Looked up from germline, CDR1 is SGHTA and CDR2 is FQGNSA. The V gene lost 3 bases and the J gene lost 5 bases, with 8 bases spanning the gap. CDR3 length: 12 amino acids.

This chain uses TRBV19 with TRBJ2-6; no clear D. Trimming pared 3 bases from V and 0 bases from J, leaving 12 bases between. Looked up from germline, CDR1 is LNHDA and CDR2 is SQIVND (reference sequence). This CDR3 has 17 residues. CDR3 in DNA: TGTGCCAGTAGTATGTCTCAGAGCTTCTCTGGGGCCAACGTCCTGACTTTC. It translates to CASSMSQSFSGANVLTF. Full variable domain (rest looked up from reference TRBV19 and TRBJ2-6): DGGITQSPKYLFRKEGQNVTLSCEQNLNHDAMYWYRQDPGQGLRLIYYSQIVNDFQKGDIAEGYSVSREKKESFPLTVTSAQKNPTAFYLCASSMSQSFSGANVLTFGAGSRLTVL.

The chain carries TRBV4-2 and TRBJ2-5; TRBD2 might be the D (6 bases). Deletions cut 1 base from V and 4 bases from J, with 13 bases between. This CDR3 has 15 amino acids. Per germline, CDR1 LGHNA and CDR2 YNFKEQ. The CDR3, as DNA: TGTGCCAGCAGCCAAGGGGCTAGCGAAAGAGAGACCCAGTACTTC. Its protein is CASSQGASERETQYF.

This rearrangement joins TRBV9 to TRBJ2-4; TRBD1 agrees at 8 bases. From germline, CDR1 is SGDLS and CDR2 YYNGEE. The V segment lost 0 bases and the J segment 12 bases; nucleotides outside the gene matches: 5. This CDR3 comprises 13 residues. Written as DNA, the CDR3 is TGTGCCAGCAGCGTAGAAGGACAGGGAAGTCAGTACTTC. This encodes CASSVEGQGSQYF.

This clonotype was observed many times. The chain recombines TRBV7-9 with TRBJ2-5; D possibly corresponds to TRBD1 (6 bases). V dropped 5 bases and J dropped 7 bases, with 14 bases sitting between them. The germline CDR1 and CDR2 sequences are SEHNR and FQNEAQ (reference sequence). The CDR3 has 13 amino acids. DNA for the CDR3: TGTGCCAGCAGCGATGGACAGTCAACGACCCAGTACTTC. This encodes CASSDGQSTTQYF. The complete variable domain, with remaining parts taken from reference TRBV7-9 and TRBJ2-5, reads DTGVSQNPRHKITKRGQNVTFRCDPISEHNRLYWYRQTLGQGPEFLTYFQNEAQLEKSRLLSDRFSAERPKGSFSTLEIQRTEQGDSAMYLCASSDGQSTTQYFGPGTRLLVL.

The chain is built from TRBV20-1 and TRBJ1-2, with D unresolved. Germline values: CDR1 DFQATT, CDR2 SNEGSKA (reference sequence). The CDR3 spans 17 residues. V lost 5 bases to trimming and J lost 7 bases, with 29 bases between them. The CDR3 region is CSAFKRVGSPGTGGYTF. The DNA of the CDR3 is TGCAGTGCTTTTAAGAGGGTCGGATCTCCAGGAACCGGTGGCTACACCTTC.

This clonotype was observed many times. This rearrangement joins TRBV7-2 to TRBJ2-7, with D perhaps being TRBD1 or TRBD2 (5 bases each). Looked up from germline, CDR1 is SGHTA and CDR2 is FQGNSA. Trimming removed 5 bases from V and 7 bases from J, with 18 bases in between. The CDR3 loop spans 14 amino acids. CDR3 protein: CASSPQGGLGEQYF. The CDR3 nucleotides are TGTGCCAGCAGCCCCCAGGGCGGGCTTGGGGAGCAGTACTTC.

This clonotype was recorded many times. The chain combines TRBV11-2 with TRBJ1-2; 8 positions match TRBD1. This CDR3 is built from 11 residues. Unmatched junction bases numbered 3, after V lost 10 bases and J lost 5 bases. The V gene's germline CDR1 is SGHAT and CDR2 FQNNGV. CDR3 nucleotide sequence: TGTGCCACCCAGGGGGCGTATGGCTACACCTTC. This encodes CATQGAYGYTF.